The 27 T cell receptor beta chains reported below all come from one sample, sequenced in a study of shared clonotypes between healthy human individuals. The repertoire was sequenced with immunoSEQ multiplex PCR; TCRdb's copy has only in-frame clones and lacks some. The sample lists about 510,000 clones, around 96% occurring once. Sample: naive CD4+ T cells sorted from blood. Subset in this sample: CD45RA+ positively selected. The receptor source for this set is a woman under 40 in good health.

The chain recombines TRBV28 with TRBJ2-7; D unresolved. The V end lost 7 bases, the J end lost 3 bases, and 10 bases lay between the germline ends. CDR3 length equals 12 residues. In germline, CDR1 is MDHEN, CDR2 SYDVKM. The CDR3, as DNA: TGTGCCAGCACAACCTCTCTCTACGAGCAGTACTTC. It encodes CASTTSLYEQYF.

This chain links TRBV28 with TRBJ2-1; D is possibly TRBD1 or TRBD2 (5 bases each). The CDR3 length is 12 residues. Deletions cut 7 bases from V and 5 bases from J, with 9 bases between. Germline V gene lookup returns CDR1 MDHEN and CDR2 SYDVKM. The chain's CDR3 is CASTRDHNEQFF. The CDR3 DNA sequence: TGTGCCAGCACCAGGGACCACAATGAGCAGTTCTTC.

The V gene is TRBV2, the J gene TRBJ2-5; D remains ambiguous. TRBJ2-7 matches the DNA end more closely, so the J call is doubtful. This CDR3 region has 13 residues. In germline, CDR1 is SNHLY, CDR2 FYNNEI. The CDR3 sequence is CASRATPSGEQYF. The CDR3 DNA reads TGTGCCAGCAGGGCTACTCCTTCGGGCGAGCAGTACTTC.

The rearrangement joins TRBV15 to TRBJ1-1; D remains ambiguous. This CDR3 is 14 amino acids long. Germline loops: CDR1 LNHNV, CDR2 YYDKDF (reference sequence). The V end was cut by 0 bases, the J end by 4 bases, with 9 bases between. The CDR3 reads CATSRDRVGTEAFF. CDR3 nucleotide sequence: TGTGCCACCAGCAGAGATCGGGTGGGCACTGAAGCTTTCTTT.

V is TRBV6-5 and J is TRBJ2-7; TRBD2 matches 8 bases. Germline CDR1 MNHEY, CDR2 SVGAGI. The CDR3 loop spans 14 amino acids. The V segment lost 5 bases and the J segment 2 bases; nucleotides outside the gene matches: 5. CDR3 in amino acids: CASSELAETYEQYF. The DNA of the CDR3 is TGTGCCAGCAGTGAACTAGCGGAAACCTACGAGCAGTACTTC.

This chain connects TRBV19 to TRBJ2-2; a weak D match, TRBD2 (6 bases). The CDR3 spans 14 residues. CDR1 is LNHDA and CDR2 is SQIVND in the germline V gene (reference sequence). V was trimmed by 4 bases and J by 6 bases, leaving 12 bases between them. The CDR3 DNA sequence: TGTGCCAGTAGTACCGGGAGAGGCGCCGGGGAGCTGTTTTTT. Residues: CASSTGRGAGELFF. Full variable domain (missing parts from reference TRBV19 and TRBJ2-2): DGGITQSPKYLFRKEGQNVTLSCEQNLNHDAMYWYRQDPGQGLRLIYYSQIVNDFQKGDIAEGYSVSREKKESFPLTVTSAQKNPTAFYLCASSTGRGAGELFFGEGSRLTVL.

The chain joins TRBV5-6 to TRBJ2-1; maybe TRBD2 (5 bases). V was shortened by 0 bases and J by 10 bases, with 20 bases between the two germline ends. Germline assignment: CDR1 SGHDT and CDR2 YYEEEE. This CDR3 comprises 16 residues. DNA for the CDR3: TGTGCCAGCAGCTTGGTGGCGGGTTCCTACAATGCCGAGCAGTTCTTC. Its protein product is CASSLVAGSYNAEQFF.

The CDR3 protein is CASKAGRPVRQYF. In DNA form, the CDR3 reads TGTGCCAGCAAGGCCGGGAGACCCGTACGGCAGTACTTC. V and J are TRBV27 and TRBJ2-7; maybe TRBD2 (6 bases). Germline CDR1 is MNHEY and CDR2 is SMNVEV (reference sequence). This CDR3 is 13 amino acids long. Trimming cost V 7 bases and J 9 bases, with 19 bases left between them.

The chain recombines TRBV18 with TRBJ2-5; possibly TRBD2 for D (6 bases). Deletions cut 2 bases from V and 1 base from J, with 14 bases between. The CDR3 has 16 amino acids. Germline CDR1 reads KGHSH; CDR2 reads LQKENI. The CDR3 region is CASSPTAGTFQETQYF. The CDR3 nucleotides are TGTGCCAGCTCACCAACAGCCGGGACTTTCCAAGAGACCCAGTACTTC.

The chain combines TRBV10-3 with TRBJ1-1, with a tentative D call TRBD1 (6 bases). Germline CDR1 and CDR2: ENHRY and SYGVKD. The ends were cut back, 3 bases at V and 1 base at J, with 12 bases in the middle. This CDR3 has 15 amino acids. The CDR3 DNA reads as TGTGCCATCAGTGATGGGGGCAGGAAGAACACTGAAGCTTTCTTT. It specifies CAISDGGRKNTEAFF.

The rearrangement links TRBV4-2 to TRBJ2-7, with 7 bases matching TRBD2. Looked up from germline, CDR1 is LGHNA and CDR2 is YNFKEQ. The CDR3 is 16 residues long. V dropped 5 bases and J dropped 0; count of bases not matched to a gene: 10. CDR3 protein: CASSLVGGRTSYEQYF. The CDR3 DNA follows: TGTGCCAGCAGCTTAGTCGGGGGGAGGACCTCCTACGAGCAGTACTTC.

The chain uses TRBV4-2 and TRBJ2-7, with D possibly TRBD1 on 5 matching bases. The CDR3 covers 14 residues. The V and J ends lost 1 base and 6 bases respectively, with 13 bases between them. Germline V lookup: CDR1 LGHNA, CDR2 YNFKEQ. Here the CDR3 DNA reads TGTGCCAGCAGCCAAGTAAGGGGAACCACCGAGCAGTACTTC. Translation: CASSQVRGTTEQYF.

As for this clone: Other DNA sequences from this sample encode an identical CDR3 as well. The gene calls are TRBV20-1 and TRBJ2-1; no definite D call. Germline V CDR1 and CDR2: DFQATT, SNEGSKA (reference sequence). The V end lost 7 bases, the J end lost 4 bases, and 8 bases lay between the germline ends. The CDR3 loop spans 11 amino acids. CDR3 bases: TGCAGTGAGGGCGGATACAATGAGCAGTTCTTC. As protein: CSEGGYNEQFF.

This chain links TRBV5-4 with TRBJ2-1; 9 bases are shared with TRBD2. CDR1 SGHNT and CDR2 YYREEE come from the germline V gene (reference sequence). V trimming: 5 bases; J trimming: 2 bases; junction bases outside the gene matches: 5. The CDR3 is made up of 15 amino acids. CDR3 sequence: CASRRAGGPYNEQFF. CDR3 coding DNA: TGTGCCAGCAGACGAGCGGGAGGCCCCTACAATGAGCAGTTCTTC.

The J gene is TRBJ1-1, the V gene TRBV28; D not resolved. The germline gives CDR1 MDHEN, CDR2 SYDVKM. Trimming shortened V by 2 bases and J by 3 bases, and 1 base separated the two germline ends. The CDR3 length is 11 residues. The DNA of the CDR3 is TGTGCCAGCAGTTTAGACACTGAAGCTTTCTTT. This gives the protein CASSLDTEAFF.

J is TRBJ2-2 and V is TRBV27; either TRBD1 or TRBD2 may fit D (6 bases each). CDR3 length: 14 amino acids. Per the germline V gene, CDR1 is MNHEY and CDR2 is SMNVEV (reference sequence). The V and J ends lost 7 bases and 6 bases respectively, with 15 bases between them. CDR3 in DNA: TGTGCCAGCATAAGGGGGGCTGCGGCCGGGGAGCTGTTTTTT. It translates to CASIRGAAAGELFF.

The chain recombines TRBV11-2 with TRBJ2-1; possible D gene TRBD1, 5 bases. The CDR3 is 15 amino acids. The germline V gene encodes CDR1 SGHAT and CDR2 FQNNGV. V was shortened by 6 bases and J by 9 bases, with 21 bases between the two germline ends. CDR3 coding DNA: TGTGCCAGCAGAACCCCAGGGAAAGCTGTTGGTGAGCAGTTCTTC. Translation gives CASRTPGKAVGEQFF.

CDR3 amino acids: CASSQRGNTQYF. The CDR3 DNA sequence: TGTGCCAGCAGCCAGCGGGGGAATACGCAGTATTTT. V is TRBV7-9 and J is TRBJ2-3, with 8 bases identical to TRBD2. Germline trimming cut 5 bases from V and 7 bases from J; bases unmatched to any gene: 2. The CDR3 consists of 12 residues. Germline V gene data show CDR1 as SEHNR and CDR2 as FQNEAQ (reference sequence).

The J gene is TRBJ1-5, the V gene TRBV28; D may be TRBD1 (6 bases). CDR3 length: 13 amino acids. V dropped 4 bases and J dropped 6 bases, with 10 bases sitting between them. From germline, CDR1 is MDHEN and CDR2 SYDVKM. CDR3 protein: CASSSNRVQPQHF. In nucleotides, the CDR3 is TGTGCCAGCAGTTCTAACAGGGTTCAGCCCCAGCATTTT.

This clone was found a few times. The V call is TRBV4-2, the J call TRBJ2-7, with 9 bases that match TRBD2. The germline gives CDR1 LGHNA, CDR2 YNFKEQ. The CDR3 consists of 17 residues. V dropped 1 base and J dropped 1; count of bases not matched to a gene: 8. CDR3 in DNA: TGTGCCAGCAGCCAAGCCCCCGGGACTAGCAATTCCTACGAGCAGTACTTC. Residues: CASSQAPGTSNSYEQYF.

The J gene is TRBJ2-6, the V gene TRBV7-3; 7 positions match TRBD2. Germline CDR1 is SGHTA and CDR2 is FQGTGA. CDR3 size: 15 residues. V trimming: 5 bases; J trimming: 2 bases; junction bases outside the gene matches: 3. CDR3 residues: CASSKGTTGANVLTF. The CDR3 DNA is TGTGCCAGCAGCAAGGGGACTACTGGGGCCAACGTCCTGACTTTC.

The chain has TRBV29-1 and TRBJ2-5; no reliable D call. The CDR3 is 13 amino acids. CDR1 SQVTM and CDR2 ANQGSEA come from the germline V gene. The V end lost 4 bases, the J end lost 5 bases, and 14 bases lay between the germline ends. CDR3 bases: TGCAGCGTTGGGCCCCGTTTGGTTGAGACCCAGTACTTC. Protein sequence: CSVGPRLVETQYF. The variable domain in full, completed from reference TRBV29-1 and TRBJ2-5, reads SAVISQKPSRDICQRGTSLTIQCQVDSQVTMMFWYRQQPGQSLTLIATANQGSEATYESGFVIDKFPISRPNLTFSTLTVSNMSPEDSSIYLCSVGPRLVETQYFGPGTRLLVL.

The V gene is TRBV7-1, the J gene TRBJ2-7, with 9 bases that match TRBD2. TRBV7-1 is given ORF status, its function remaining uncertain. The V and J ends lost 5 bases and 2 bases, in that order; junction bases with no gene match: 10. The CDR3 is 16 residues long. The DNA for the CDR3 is TGTGCCAGCAGCCCTCAGATAGCGGGAGTGGCCTACGAGCAGTACTTC. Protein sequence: CASSPQIAGVAYEQYF.

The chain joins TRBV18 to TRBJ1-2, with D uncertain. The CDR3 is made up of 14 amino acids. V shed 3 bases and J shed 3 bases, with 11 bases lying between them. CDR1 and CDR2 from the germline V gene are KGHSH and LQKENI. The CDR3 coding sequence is TGTGCCAGCTCACCGGTTAGTGGGGACTATGGCTACACCTTC. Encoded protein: CASSPVSGDYGYTF. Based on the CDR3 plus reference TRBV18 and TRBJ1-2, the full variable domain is NAGVMQNPRHLVRRRGQEARLRCSPMKGHSHVYWYRQLPEEGLKFMVYLQKENIIDESGMPKERFSAEFPKEGPSILRIQQVVRGDSAAYFCASSPVSGDYGYTFGSGTRLTVV.

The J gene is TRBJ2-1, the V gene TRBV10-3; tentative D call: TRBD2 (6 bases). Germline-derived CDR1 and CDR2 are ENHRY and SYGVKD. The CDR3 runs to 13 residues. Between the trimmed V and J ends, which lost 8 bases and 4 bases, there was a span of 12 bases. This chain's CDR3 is CAIGTGEYNEQFF. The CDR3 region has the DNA TGTGCCATCGGGACGGGAGAGTACAATGAGCAGTTCTTC.

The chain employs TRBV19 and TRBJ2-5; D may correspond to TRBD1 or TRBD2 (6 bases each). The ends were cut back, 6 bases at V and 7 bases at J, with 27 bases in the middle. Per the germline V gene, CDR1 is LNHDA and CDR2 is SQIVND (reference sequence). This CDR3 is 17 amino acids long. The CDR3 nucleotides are TGTGCCAGTAGCTCCCCGGGCGCGGGGACATCGGTAGGGACCCAGTACTTC. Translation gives CASSSPGAGTSVGTQYF.

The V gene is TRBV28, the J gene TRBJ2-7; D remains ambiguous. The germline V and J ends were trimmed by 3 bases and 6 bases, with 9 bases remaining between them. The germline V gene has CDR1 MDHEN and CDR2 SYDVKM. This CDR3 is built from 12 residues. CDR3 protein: CASSLWAGEQYF. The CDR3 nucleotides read TGTGCCAGCAGTTTGTGGGCTGGCGAGCAGTACTTC.